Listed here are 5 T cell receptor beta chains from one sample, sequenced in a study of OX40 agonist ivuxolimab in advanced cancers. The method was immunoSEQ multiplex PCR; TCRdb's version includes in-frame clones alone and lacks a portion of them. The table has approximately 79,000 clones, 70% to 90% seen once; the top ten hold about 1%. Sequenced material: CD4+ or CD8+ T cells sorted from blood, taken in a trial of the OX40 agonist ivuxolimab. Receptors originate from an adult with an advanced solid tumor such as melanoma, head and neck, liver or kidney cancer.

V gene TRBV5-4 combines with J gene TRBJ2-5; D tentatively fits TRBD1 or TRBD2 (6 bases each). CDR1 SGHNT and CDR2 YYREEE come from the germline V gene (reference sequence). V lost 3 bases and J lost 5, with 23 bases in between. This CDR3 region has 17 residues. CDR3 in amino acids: CASSYLDRGRDLETQYF. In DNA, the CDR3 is TGTGCCAGCAGCTACCTAGACCGGGGGCGGGACCTCGAGACCCAGTACTTC. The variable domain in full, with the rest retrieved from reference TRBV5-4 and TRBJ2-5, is ETGVTQSPTHLIKTRGQQVTLRCSSQSGHNTVSWYQQALGQGPQFIFQYYREEENGRGNFPPRFSGLQFPNYSSELNVNALELDDSALYLCASSYLDRGRDLETQYFGPGTRLLVL.

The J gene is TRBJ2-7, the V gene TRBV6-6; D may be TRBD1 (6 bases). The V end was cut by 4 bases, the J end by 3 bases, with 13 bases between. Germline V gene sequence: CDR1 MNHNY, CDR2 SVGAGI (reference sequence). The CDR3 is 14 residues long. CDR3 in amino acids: CASSSPDSSYEQYF. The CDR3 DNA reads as TGTGCCAGCAGTTCTCCGGACAGCAGCTACGAGCAGTACTTC.

Here the CDR3 reads CASSVADSPYNEQFF. CDR3 nucleotide sequence: TGTGCCAGCAGCGTAGCCGATAGCCCTTACAATGAGCAGTTCTTC. The chain employs TRBV9 and TRBJ2-1; no clear D. Germline CDR1 reads SGDLS; CDR2 reads YYNGEE. V shed 0 bases and J shed 4 bases, with 11 bases lying between them. This CDR3 spans 15 amino acids.

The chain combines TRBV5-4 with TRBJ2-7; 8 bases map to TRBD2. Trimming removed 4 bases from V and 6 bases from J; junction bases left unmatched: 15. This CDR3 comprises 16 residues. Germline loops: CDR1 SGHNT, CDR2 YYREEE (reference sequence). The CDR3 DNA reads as TGTGCCAGCAGCGCGCAGCGCGGGGGGCCCCCCTTCGAGCAGTACTTC. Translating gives CASSAQRGGPPFEQYF.

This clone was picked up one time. The CDR3 DNA reads as TGTGCCAGCAGTGAACAGGGAGATGTACAAGTACATACGCAGTATTTT. The encoded protein is CASSEQGDVQVHTQYF. V is TRBV6-1 and J is TRBJ2-3; D may be TRBD1 or TRBD2 (5 bases each). The CDR3 is 16 residues long. The V and J ends lost 2 bases and 7 bases respectively, with 19 bases between them. Germline lookup yields CDR1 MNHNS and CDR2 SASEGT.